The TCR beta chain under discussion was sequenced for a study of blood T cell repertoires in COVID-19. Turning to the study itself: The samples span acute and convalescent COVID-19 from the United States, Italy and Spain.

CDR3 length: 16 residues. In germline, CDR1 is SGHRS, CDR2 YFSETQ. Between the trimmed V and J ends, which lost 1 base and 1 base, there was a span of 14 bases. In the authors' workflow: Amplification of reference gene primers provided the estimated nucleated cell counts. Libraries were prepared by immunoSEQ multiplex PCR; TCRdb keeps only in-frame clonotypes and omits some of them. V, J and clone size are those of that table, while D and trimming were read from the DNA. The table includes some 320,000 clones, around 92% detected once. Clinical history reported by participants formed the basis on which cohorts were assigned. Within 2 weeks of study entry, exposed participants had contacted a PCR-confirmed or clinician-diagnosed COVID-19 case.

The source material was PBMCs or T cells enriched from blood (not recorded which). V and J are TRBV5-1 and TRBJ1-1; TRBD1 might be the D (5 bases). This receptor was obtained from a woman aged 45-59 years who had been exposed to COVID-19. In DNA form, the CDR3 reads TGCGCCAGCAGCTTGAATGGGGCGGAATGGAACACTGAAGCTTTCTTT. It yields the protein CASSLNGAEWNTEAFF.